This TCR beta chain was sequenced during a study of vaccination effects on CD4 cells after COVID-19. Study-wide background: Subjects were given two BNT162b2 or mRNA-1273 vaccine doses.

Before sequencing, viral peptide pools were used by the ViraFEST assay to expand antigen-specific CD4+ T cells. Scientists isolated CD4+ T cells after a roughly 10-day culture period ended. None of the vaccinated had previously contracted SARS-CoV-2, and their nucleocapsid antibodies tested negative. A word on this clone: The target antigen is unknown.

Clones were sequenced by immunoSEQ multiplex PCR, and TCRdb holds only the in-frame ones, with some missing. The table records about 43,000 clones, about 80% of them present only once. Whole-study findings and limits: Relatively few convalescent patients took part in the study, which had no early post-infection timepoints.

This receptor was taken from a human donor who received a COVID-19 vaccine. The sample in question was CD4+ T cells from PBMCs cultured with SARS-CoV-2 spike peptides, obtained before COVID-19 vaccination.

As DNA, the CDR3 is TGTGCCTGGAGTGTATCTGGCGGGGAAGAGACCCAGTACTTC. Translation gives CAWSVSGGEETQYF. J is TRBJ2-5 and V is TRBV30; D is perhaps TRBD2 (6 bases). The V and J ends lost 0 bases and 3 bases respectively, with 11 bases between them. CDR3 length equals 14 residues. Per germline, CDR1 GTSNPN and CDR2 SVGIG (reference sequence).